Each of the 8 T cell receptor beta chains below was sequenced from the same sample in a study of cytomegalovirus exposure and HLA in healthy donors. The PCR made use of 60 Vbeta and 13 Jbeta primers. Only in-frame clones appear in the TCRdb table, and some are missing; sequencing was by immunoSEQ multiplex PCR. Of roughly 200,000 clones in the sample, 65% to 85% were seen once. The sequenced material came from PBMCs. The receptors were gathered from a man aged 45 to 65 in good health and CMV-seronegative.

This clone was detected a few times. The rearrangement joins TRBV27 to TRBJ2-5; TRBD2 agrees at 9 bases. The germline V gene encodes CDR1 MNHEY and CDR2 SMNVEV (reference sequence). Unmatched junction bases numbered 9, after V lost 4 bases and J lost 0 bases. The CDR3 has 17 amino acids. The CDR3 here is CASSSQAGGLYQETQYF. CDR3 nucleotide sequence: TGTGCCAGCAGTTCCCAAGCGGGAGGCTTGTACCAAGAGACCCAGTACTTC.

The chain joins TRBV5-6 to TRBJ1-1; TRBD1 matches 9 bases. Germline trimming cut 0 bases from V and 4 bases from J; bases unmatched to any gene: 7. The CDR3 totals 16 residues. Germline CDR1 is SGHDT and CDR2 is YYEEEE. The CDR3 coding sequence is TGTGCCAGCAGCTTGGACAGGGGGCGCTTCGGCACTGAAGCTTTCTTT. This encodes CASSLDRGRFGTEAFF.

The chain couples TRBV29-1 to TRBJ1-2; TRBD1 aligns across 8 bases. Germline values: CDR1 SQVTM, CDR2 ANQGSEA. After removal of 6 bases from V and 2 bases from J, the junction contained 5 bases not matched to a gene. The CDR3 is 13 residues long. CDR3 DNA sequence: TGCAGCGTCCGGACAGGGACCAACTATGGCTACACCTTC. Translated: CSVRTGTNYGYTF.

There are a few counts of this clone. The rearrangement joins TRBV27 to TRBJ2-7; the D gene is possibly TRBD2 (5 bases). The CDR3 runs to 13 residues. CDR1 is MNHEY, CDR2 SMNVEV, per germline (reference sequence). Between the trimmed V and J ends, which lost 10 bases and 5 bases, there was a span of 18 bases. The CDR3 loop reads CATGTGVVNEQYF. CDR3 bases: TGTGCCACCGGTACCGGGGTGGTGAACGAGCAGTACTTC.

This rearrangement joins TRBV5-1 to TRBJ1-5; D gene uncertain. The CDR3 loop spans 14 amino acids. V was trimmed by 2 bases and J by 3 bases, leaving 9 bases between them. Germline V gene sequence: CDR1 SGHRS, CDR2 YFSETQ. The CDR3 DNA is TGCGCCAGCAGCTTTGACACCAACAATCAGCCCCAGCATTTT. Protein: CASSFDTNNQPQHF.

The genes are TRBV5-1 and TRBJ1-1; D uncertain. The germline CDR1 and CDR2 sequences are SGHRS and YFSETQ. With 4 bases removed from V and 0 bases from J, the gap between germline ends came to 7 bases. The length of the CDR3 is 13 residues. In nucleotides, the CDR3 is TGCGCCAGCAGCGAGGGAATGAACACTGAAGCTTTCTTT. Protein: CASSEGMNTEAFF. The whole variable domain, remainder taken from reference TRBV5-1 and TRBJ1-1, is KAGVTQTPRYLIKTRGQQVTLSCSPISGHRSVSWYQQTPGQGLQFLFEYFSETQRNKGNFPGRFSGRQFSNSRSEMNVSTLELGDSALYLCASSEGMNTEAFFGQGTRLTVV.

In its sample, this clone was seen a few times. The chain is built from TRBV29-1 and TRBJ2-3; 8 bases match TRBD1. The germline V gene has CDR1 SQVTM and CDR2 ANQGSEA. The ends lost 4 bases at V and 6 bases at J; junction bases unmatched: 6. The CDR3 is made up of 13 amino acids. Here the CDR3 reads CSVVQGASDTQYF. In nucleotides, the CDR3 is TGCAGCGTTGTCCAGGGGGCGAGTGATACGCAGTATTTT.

A few counts support this clone. The chain has TRBV18 and TRBJ2-7; TRBD2 is a possible D gene (6 bases). The CDR3 length is 15 residues. The ends were cut back, 5 bases at V and 0 bases at J, with 14 bases in the middle. Germline V gives CDR1 KGHSH, CDR2 LQKENI. CDR3: CASSTSRDFSYEQYF. The CDR3 region has the DNA TGTGCCAGCTCAACTTCTCGGGACTTCTCCTACGAGCAGTACTTC.